This T cell receptor beta chain was recovered during a study of blood T cells in healthy people across ages. Overall study results and limits: CMV status of donors was not determined, possibly confounding expanded clonotype changes. The study could not conclusively compare naive and antigen-experienced cells, given its unsorted PBMCs.

Trimming pared 5 bases from V and 10 bases from J, leaving 12 bases between. Per the germline V gene, CDR1 is SGHTA and CDR2 is FQGNSA. CDR3 size: 13 residues. In its sample, this clonotype was seen a few times. The antigen is undetermined. PCR was performed a second time for roughly 7 to 11 cycles using a sample-barcoded 5' primer and a J-beta primer mix. Via MiXCR, TCRdb re-called the 5' RACE reads, giving one row per CDR3 protein. The sample holds over 700,000 distinct CDR3 sequences, around a quarter seen once. These data are also associated with another study on T cells of mothers and their children. That report notes: No persistent microchimeric T cell clones were detected.

The chain links TRBV7-2 to TRBJ1-6; D unclear. The sequence was obtained from a boy younger than 18 in good health. The source material was blood. CDR3 in amino acids: CASSPAGTSPLHF. For the CDR3, the DNA is TGTGCCAGCAGCCCGGCGGGTACCTCACCCCTCCACTTT.